The 25 T cell receptor beta chains given below trace back to one sample, sequenced in a study of T-cell memory formation after mild COVID-19. TCRdb used MiXCR to reprocess the 5' RACE reads, holding one entry per CDR3 protein. The sample lists just over 300,000 distinct CDR3 sequences; roughly a fifth were seen once. The sequencing sample was made of PBMCs or a T cell subset sorted from them (not recorded which). These receptors were collected from a man between 18 and 35 years old who had mild COVID-19 (a few samples of this study predate the infection). Cell type and time point are not known.

The chain has TRBV18 and TRBJ1-4; 8 nucleotides align to TRBD1. V was clipped by 3 bases and J by 6 bases; unmatched bases: 3. The germline CDR1 and CDR2 sequences are KGHSH and LQKENI. This CDR3 spans 14 amino acids. The CDR3 coding sequence is TGTGCCAGCTCACCGGACAGGGCTCATGAAAAACTGTTTTTT. Translating gives CASSPDRAHEKLFF. Drawing the rest from reference TRBV18 and TRBJ1-4, the complete variable domain is NAGVMQNPRHLVRRRGQEARLRCSPMKGHSHVYWYRQLPEEGLKFMVYLQKENIIDESGMPKERFSAEFPKEGPSILRIQQVVRGDSAAYFCASSPDRAHEKLFFGSGTQLSVL.

V and J are TRBV6-1 and TRBJ1-2, with no clear D. The CDR3 length is 10 residues. Germline V CDR1 and CDR2: MNHNS, SASEGT. V shed 3 bases and J shed 5 bases, with 1 base lying between them. CDR3 coding DNA: TGTGCCAGCAGTGAGTATGGCTACACCTTC. Translated, it gives CASSEYGYTF.

The V and J genes are TRBV6-5 and TRBJ2-5, with 12 bases identical to TRBD2. The CDR3 length is 16 residues. Trimming cost V 6 bases and J 1 base; bases outside gene matches: 6. The V gene's germline CDR1 is MNHEY and CDR2 SVGAGI. The CDR3 reads CASRRTSGGIQETQYF. The CDR3 region has the DNA TGTGCCAGCAGACGAACTAGCGGGGGGATCCAAGAGACCCAGTACTTC.

This chain links TRBV24-1 with TRBJ2-3; 8 bases are a match to TRBD2. Germline trimming cut 9 bases from V and 0 bases from J; bases unmatched to any gene: 7. There are 15 residues in the CDR3. CDR1 is KGHDR and CDR2 is SFDVKD in the germline V gene. The CDR3 sequence: CATGQRGSSTDTQYF. CDR3 bases: TGTGCCACCGGGCAGCGGGGGTCTAGCACAGATACGCAGTATTTT.

The rearrangement uses TRBV5-1 and TRBJ2-7; 10 bases map to TRBD1. The CDR3 runs 16 residues. Germline loops: CDR1 SGHRS, CDR2 YFSETQ. V dropped 2 bases and J dropped 1; count of bases not matched to a gene: 6. The CDR3 sequence is CASSLSGTGESYEQYF. Here the CDR3 DNA reads TGCGCCAGCAGCTTATCCGGGACAGGGGAATCCTACGAGCAGTACTTC.

This clonotype showed up many times. The V gene is TRBV5-1, the J gene TRBJ1-1; D unclear. The CDR3 extends over 13 amino acids. V was shortened by 1 base and J by 1 base, with 5 bases between the two germline ends. Germline V CDR1 and CDR2: SGHRS, YFSETQ. CDR3 DNA sequence: TGCGCCAGCAGCTTGAGCCAGAACACTGAAGCTTTCTTT. Protein: CASSLSQNTEAFF.

This clonotype was seen more than once but under ten times. The rearrangement uses TRBV12-3 or TRBV12-4 and TRBJ2-5; 11 bases align to TRBD2. The CDR3 extends over 16 amino acids. J was trimmed by 5 bases and V by 6 bases; bases with no gene match: 11. CDR3 sequence reads: CASRTSFSGGVETQYF. The CDR3 DNA sequence: TGTGCCAGCAGAACGTCTTTTAGCGGGGGGGTGGAGACCCAGTACTTC.

The J gene is TRBJ2-5, the V gene TRBV29-1, with TRBD1 identical over 10 bases. The V and J ends lost 1 base and 3 bases, in that order; junction bases with no gene match: 2. CDR3 length: 14 residues. From germline, CDR1 is SQVTM and CDR2 ANQGSEA. This CDR3 is CSVEGTGGKETQYF. CDR3 in DNA: TGCAGCGTTGAAGGGACAGGGGGAAAAGAGACCCAGTACTTC.

This clonotype was counted only a few times. The chain recombines TRBV18 with TRBJ2-5; D gene uncertain. Trimming shortened V by 3 bases and J by 0 bases, and 8 bases separated the two germline ends. This CDR3 is built from 14 residues. CDR1 is KGHSH and CDR2 is LQKENI in the germline V gene. CDR3: CASSPAQYQETQYF. CDR3 DNA sequence: TGTGCCAGCTCACCTGCGCAGTACCAAGAGACCCAGTACTTC.

V and J are TRBV3-1 and TRBJ2-5; 7 nucleotides agree with TRBD1. The CDR3 consists of 16 residues. Unmatched junction bases numbered 10, after V lost 4 bases and J lost 2 bases. CDR1 and CDR2 from the germline V gene are LGHDT and YNNKEL (reference sequence). In DNA form, the CDR3 reads TGTGCCAGCAGCCCCAACCTCGGGACAGCACAAGAGACCCAGTACTTC. Its protein is CASSPNLGTAQETQYF.

This clonotype occurred a few times. The chain couples TRBV20-1 to TRBJ1-1, with 8 bases fitting TRBD1. CDR1 and CDR2 from the germline V gene are DFQATT and SNEGSKA (reference sequence). The CDR3 has 12 amino acids. The V gene end was trimmed by 5 bases and the J gene end by 7 bases; junction bases not matched to a gene: 6. CDR3 in amino acids: CSARTGLDEAFF. As DNA, the CDR3 is TGCAGTGCTCGGACAGGGTTAGATGAAGCTTTCTTT.

This clonotype was observed at least ten times. The rearrangement links TRBV7-9 to TRBJ1-2; no reliable D call. V was cut by 4 bases and J by 7 bases, with 10 bases left in between. The CDR3 has 12 amino acids. The germline V gene encodes CDR1 SEHNR and CDR2 FQNEAQ (reference sequence). The CDR3 protein is CASSWRGSGYTF. The CDR3 bases are TGTGCCAGCAGCTGGCGTGGAAGTGGCTACACCTTC.

A few counts support this clonotype. The V gene is TRBV4-1, the J gene TRBJ2-1, with D unclear. CDR1 is MGHRA and CDR2 is YSYEKL in the germline V gene. The CDR3 totals 16 residues. V was cut by 1 base and J by 2 bases, with 12 bases left in between. CDR3 region: CASSQVLPRTYNEQFF. The CDR3 DNA sequence: TGCGCCAGCAGCCAAGTATTGCCTAGGACCTACAATGAGCAGTTCTTC.

V usage is TRBV29-1 and J usage is TRBJ2-3, with 12 positions matching TRBD2. V gave up 2 bases and J gave up 5 bases; unmatched junction bases: 5. This CDR3 is 15 amino acids long. Germline CDR1 and CDR2: SQVTM and ANQGSEA. The CDR3 region has the DNA TGCAGCGTTGAATCCCTAGCGGGGGGGAGAGATACGCAGTATTTT. As protein: CSVESLAGGRDTQYF.

The V gene is TRBV7-6, the J gene TRBJ2-1; D is unresolved. The CDR3 spans 13 residues. Germline-derived CDR1 and CDR2 are SGHVS and FNYEAQ. Trimming shortened V by 6 bases and J by 3 bases, and 9 bases separated the two germline ends. CDR3 DNA: TGTGCCAGCAGTTCTAAGGGCTACAATGAGCAGTTCTTC. Its protein product is CASSSKGYNEQFF.

The V gene is TRBV2, the J gene TRBJ2-5; perhaps TRBD1 as D (6 bases). Germline assignment: CDR1 SNHLY and CDR2 FYNNEI. With 6 bases removed from V and 5 bases from J, the gap between germline ends came to 13 bases. This CDR3 has 13 residues. In DNA form, the CDR3 reads TGTGCCAGCAGCGGCGATCAGGGGGAGACCCAGTACTTC. Amino acids: CASSGDQGETQYF.

This clonotype turned up a few times. V usage is TRBV7-9 and J usage is TRBJ2-5; D possibly corresponds to TRBD1 (5 bases). There are 14 residues in the CDR3. Germline loops: CDR1 SEHNR, CDR2 FQNEAQ (reference sequence). V was pared by 1 base and J by 3 bases, with 9 bases between. The CDR3 bases are TGTGCCAGCAGCTTAGTAGGGGCCGAAGAGACCCAGTACTTC. This gives the protein CASSLVGAEETQYF. Drawing the rest from reference TRBV7-9 and TRBJ2-5, the complete variable domain is DTGVSQNPRHKITKRGQNVTFRCDPISEHNRLYWYRQTLGQGPEFLTYFQNEAQLEKSRLLSDRFSAERPKGSFSTLEIQRTEQGDSAMYLCASSLVGAEETQYFGPGTRLLVL.

This clonotype was found a few times. The chain couples TRBV25-1 to TRBJ1-2, with 7 positions matching TRBD1. Germline V gene sequence: CDR1 MGHDK, CDR2 SYGVNS. The CDR3 runs 14 residues. Trimming cost V 4 bases and J 7 bases; bases outside gene matches: 9. CDR3 in amino acids: CASSGTGQFAGYTF. The CDR3 DNA follows: TGTGCCAGCAGTGGCACGGGACAGTTTGCTGGCTACACCTTC.

The sample holds a few counts of this clonotype. The V gene is TRBV29-1, the J gene TRBJ2-5; no clear D gene. Germline V lookup: CDR1 SQVTM, CDR2 ANQGSEA. Trimming left V 4 bases short and J 1 base short, with 13 bases between. The CDR3 has 14 residues. This CDR3 is CSVGPSGTQETQYF. The CDR3 DNA follows: TGCAGCGTTGGTCCATCAGGTACCCAAGAGACCCAGTACTTC.

This clonotype was counted a single time. The J gene is TRBJ2-5, the V gene TRBV5-8, with 11 bases that match TRBD1. Per germline, CDR1 SGHTS and CDR2 YDEGEE. The CDR3 extends over 15 amino acids. The junction had 4 bases not matched to a gene; V was cut back by 1 base and J by 5 bases. The CDR3, as DNA: TGTGCCAGCAGCTTGTGGGGACAGGGGGTGGAGACCCAGTACTTC. This sequence encodes CASSLWGQGVETQYF.

This clonotype appeared many times. The J gene is TRBJ2-7, the V gene TRBV6-5; TRBD1 matches at 9 bases. Trimming at V came to 2 bases and at J to 1 base, leaving 3 bases not matched to a gene. CDR1 MNHEY and CDR2 SVGAGI come from the germline V gene. CDR3 length equals 15 residues. In DNA form, the CDR3 reads TGTGCCAGCAGTTACGGGGGGACAGGGTCCTACGAGCAGTACTTC. Protein sequence: CASSYGGTGSYEQYF.

The chain combines TRBV6-6 with TRBJ1-2, with a possible D match to TRBD1 (6 bases). Germline loops: CDR1 MNHNY, CDR2 SVGAGI (reference sequence). CDR3 size: 14 residues. Between the trimmed V and J ends, which lost 6 bases and 5 bases, there was a span of 16 bases. The CDR3 here is CASRQQGFGYGYTF. CDR3 coding DNA: TGTGCCAGCAGGCAACAGGGTTTTGGTTATGGCTACACCTTC.

Many counts were recorded for this clonotype. The genes are TRBV5-1 and TRBJ2-3, with D possibly matching TRBD2 (5 bases). The length of the CDR3 is 17 residues. V lost 0 bases to trimming and J lost 0 bases, with 14 bases between them. Per the germline V gene, CDR1 is SGHRS and CDR2 is YFSETQ. The CDR3 protein is CASSLGLRATSTDTQYF. In nucleotides, the CDR3 is TGCGCCAGCAGCTTGGGGTTGAGGGCTACCAGCACAGATACGCAGTATTTT.

A few counts support this clonotype. The chain couples TRBV2 to TRBJ1-2; 7 nucleotides agree with TRBD1. The CDR3 loop spans 13 amino acids. V lost 6 bases to trimming and J lost 4 bases; unmatched junction nucleotides: 5. From germline, CDR1 is SNHLY and CDR2 FYNNEI. The CDR3 DNA is TGTGCCAGCAGGGGGACAGCCGTCTATGGCTACACCTTC. Protein product: CASRGTAVYGYTF.

This chain links TRBV6-5 with TRBJ1-1; no firm D call. The germline gives CDR1 MNHEY, CDR2 SVGAGI. Deletions cut 4 bases from V and 0 bases from J, with 9 bases between. The CDR3 length is 14 residues. The CDR3 protein is CASSFYRMNTEAFF. The CDR3 DNA follows: TGTGCCAGCAGTTTTTATCGTATGAACACTGAAGCTTTCTTT.